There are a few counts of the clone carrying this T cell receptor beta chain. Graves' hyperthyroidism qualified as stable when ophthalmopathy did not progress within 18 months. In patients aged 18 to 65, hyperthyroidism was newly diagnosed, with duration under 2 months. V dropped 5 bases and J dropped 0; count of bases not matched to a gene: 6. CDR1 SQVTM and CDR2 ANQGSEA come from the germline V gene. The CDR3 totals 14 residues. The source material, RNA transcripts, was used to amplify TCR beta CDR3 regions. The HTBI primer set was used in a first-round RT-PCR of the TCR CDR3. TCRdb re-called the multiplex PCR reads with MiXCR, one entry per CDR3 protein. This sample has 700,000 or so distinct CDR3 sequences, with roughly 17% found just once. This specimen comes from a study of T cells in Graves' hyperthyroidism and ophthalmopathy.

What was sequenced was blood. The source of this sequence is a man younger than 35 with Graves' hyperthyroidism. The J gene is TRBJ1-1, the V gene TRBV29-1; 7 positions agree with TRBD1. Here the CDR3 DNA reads TGCAGCGTTTGGGACAGCAATATGAACACTGAAGCTTTCTTT. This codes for CSVWDSNMNTEAFF.